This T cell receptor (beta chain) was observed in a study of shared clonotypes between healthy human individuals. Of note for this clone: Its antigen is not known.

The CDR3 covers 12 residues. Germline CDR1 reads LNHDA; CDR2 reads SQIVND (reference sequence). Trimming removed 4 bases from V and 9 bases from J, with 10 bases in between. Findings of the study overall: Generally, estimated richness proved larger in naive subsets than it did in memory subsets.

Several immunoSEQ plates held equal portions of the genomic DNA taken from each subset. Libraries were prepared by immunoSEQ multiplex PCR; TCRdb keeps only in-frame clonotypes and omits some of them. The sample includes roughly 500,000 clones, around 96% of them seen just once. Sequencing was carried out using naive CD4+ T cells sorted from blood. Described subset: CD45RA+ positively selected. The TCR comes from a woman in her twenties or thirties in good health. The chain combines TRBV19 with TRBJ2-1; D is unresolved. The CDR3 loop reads CASSSSGPEQFF. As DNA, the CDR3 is TGTGCCAGTAGTAGTTCAGGTCCTGAGCAGTTCTTC.